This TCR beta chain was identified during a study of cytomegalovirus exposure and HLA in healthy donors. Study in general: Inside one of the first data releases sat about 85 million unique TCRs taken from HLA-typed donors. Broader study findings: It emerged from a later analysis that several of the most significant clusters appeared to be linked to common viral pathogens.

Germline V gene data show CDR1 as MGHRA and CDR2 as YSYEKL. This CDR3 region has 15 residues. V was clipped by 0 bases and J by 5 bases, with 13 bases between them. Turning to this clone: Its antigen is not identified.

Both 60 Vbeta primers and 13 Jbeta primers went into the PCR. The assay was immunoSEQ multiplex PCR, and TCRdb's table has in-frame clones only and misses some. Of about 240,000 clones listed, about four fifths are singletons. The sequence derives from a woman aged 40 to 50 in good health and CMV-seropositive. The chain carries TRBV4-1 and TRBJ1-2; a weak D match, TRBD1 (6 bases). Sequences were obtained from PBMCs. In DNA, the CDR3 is TGCGCCAGCAGCCAAGATAACAGGGATATTTATGGCTACACCTTC. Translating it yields CASSQDNRDIYGYTF.